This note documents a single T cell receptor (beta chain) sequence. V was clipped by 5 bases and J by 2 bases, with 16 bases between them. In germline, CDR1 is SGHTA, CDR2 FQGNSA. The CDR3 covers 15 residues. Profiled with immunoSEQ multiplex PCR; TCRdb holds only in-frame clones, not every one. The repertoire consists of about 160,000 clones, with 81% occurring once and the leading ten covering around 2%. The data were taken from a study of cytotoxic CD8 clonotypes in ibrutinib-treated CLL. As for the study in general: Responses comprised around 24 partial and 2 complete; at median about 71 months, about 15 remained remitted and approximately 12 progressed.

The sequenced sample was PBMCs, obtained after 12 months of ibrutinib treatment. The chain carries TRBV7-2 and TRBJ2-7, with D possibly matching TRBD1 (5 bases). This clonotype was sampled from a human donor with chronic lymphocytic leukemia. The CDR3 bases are TGTGCCAGCAGCCTAGGCTGGACAAAAGCCTACGAGCAGTACTTC. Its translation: CASSLGWTKAYEQYF.